Presented here are 22 T cell receptor beta chains from one specimen sequenced in a study of blood T cell repertoires in COVID-19. The method was immunoSEQ multiplex PCR; TCRdb's version includes in-frame clones alone and lacks a portion of them. This repertoire shows some 180,000 clones, 86% found once; its top ten account for about 20%. Specimen: peripheral blood. The source of these receptors is a man in his 70s with active or convalescent COVID-19.

V is TRBV5-8 and J is TRBJ1-1; 8 nucleotides match TRBD1. Germline V CDR1 and CDR2: SGHTS, YDEGEE. V was clipped by 0 bases and J by 0 bases; unmatched bases: 7. The CDR3 runs 17 residues. CDR3 DNA: TGTGCCAGCAGCTTGGATTGGTCGGGACAGGTGAACACTGAAGCTTTCTTT. Amino acid sequence: CASSLDWSGQVNTEAFF.

The chain combines TRBV2 with TRBJ1-1; TRBD1 might be the D (5 bases). Per the germline V gene, CDR1 is SNHLY and CDR2 is FYNNEI. V was cut by 6 bases and J by 2 bases, with 19 bases left in between. CDR3 size: 16 residues. The CDR3 DNA reads as TGTGCCAGCAGACCTGCGCAGGGCAGGGTTAACACTGAAGCTTTCTTT. Translated, it gives CASRPAQGRVNTEAFF.

The V and J genes are TRBV7-9 and TRBJ1-1, with D unclear. The CDR3 runs to 12 residues. Trimming removed 5 bases from V and 5 bases from J, with 9 bases in between. Germline-derived CDR1 and CDR2 are SEHNR and FQNEAQ (reference sequence). CDR3 region: CASSEYGTEAFF. In DNA, the CDR3 is TGTGCCAGCAGCGAGTACGGTACTGAAGCTTTCTTT.

This rearrangement joins TRBV7-9 to TRBJ1-2, with 10 bases identical to TRBD1. Germline CDR1 SEHNR, CDR2 FQNEAQ (reference sequence). The CDR3 consists of 13 residues. After removal of 5 bases from V and 8 bases from J, the junction contained 5 bases not matched to a gene. This CDR3 is CASSKTGGKGYTF. In nucleotides, the CDR3 is TGTGCCAGCAGCAAGACAGGGGGCAAAGGCTACACCTTC.

The chain has TRBV5-4 and TRBJ2-1; 13 bases agree with TRBD2. Germline values: CDR1 SGHNT, CDR2 YYREEE (reference sequence). There are 17 residues in the CDR3. Unmatched junction bases numbered 4, after V lost 0 bases and J lost 4 bases. In DNA, the CDR3 is TGTGCCAGCAGCTTGGGACTAGCGGGGGGAATATACAATGAGCAGTTCTTC. This encodes CASSLGLAGGIYNEQFF.

J is TRBJ2-6 and V is TRBV6-5; D remains unclear. Per germline, CDR1 MNHEY and CDR2 SVGAGI. V dropped 4 bases and J dropped 0 bases, with 10 bases sitting between them. The CDR3 is 16 amino acids. The CDR3 loop reads CASSSQASSGANVLTF. The CDR3 region has the DNA TGTGCCAGCAGTTCTCAGGCGAGCTCTGGGGCCAACGTCCTGACTTTC.

This chain joins TRBV5-1 and TRBJ1-6; 9 bases are a match to TRBD1. V lost 6 bases, J lost 7 bases, and 5 bases stayed unmatched. This CDR3 comprises 14 residues. In germline, CDR1 is SGHRS, CDR2 YFSETQ. CDR3: CASTSDRGNSPLHF. The CDR3 DNA reads as TGCGCCAGCACCTCGGACAGGGGCAATTCACCCCTCCACTTT.

The rearrangement uses TRBV6-5 and TRBJ1-1; the D gene is possibly TRBD1 (5 bases). Between the trimmed V and J ends, which lost 7 bases and 5 bases, there was a span of 14 bases. The CDR3 is 13 amino acids. Germline values: CDR1 MNHEY, CDR2 SVGAGI. The chain's CDR3 is CASTPRGGTEAFF. The CDR3 bases are TGTGCCAGCACCCCGCGGGGGGGTACTGAAGCTTTCTTT.

The CDR3 region is CASSPHSNPNEKLFF. The CDR3 DNA follows: TGTGCCAGCAGCCCCCACTCCAACCCTAATGAAAAACTGTTTTTT. The chain links TRBV7-2 to TRBJ1-4, with D hard to call. Per germline, CDR1 SGHTA and CDR2 FQGNSA. V lost 5 bases, J lost 3 bases, and 13 bases lay in between. This CDR3 is 15 amino acids long. Drawing the rest from reference TRBV7-2 and TRBJ1-4, the complete variable domain is GAGVSQSPSNKVTEKGKDVELRCDPISGHTALYWYRQSLGQGLEFLIYFQGNSAPDKSGLPSDRFSAERTGGSVSTLTIQRTQQEDSAVYLCASSPHSNPNEKLFFGSGTQLSVL.

The chain combines TRBV18 with TRBJ1-1; D is undetermined. The V gene's germline CDR1 is KGHSH and CDR2 LQKENI. The CDR3 is made up of 12 amino acids. The V and J ends lost 2 bases and 11 bases respectively, with 12 bases between them. CDR3 sequence reads: CASSPGSGEAFF. CDR3 DNA sequence: TGTGCCAGCTCACCAGGGTCCGGGGAGGCTTTCTTT.

The CDR3 spells CASSLTSIRREKLFF. The CDR3 DNA is TGTGCCAGCAGCTTAACCTCCATTAGAAGAGAAAAACTGTTTTTT. The V call is TRBV7-8, the J call TRBJ1-4; no firm D call. Trimming removed 2 bases from V and 8 bases from J, with 15 bases in between. This CDR3 is built from 15 residues. Germline V CDR1 and CDR2: SGHVS, FQNEAQ.

The chain links TRBV11-2 to TRBJ1-2, with 9 bases matching TRBD1. Germline values: CDR1 SGHAT, CDR2 FQNNGV. The CDR3 extends over 16 amino acids. V trimming: 6 bases; J trimming: 3 bases; junction bases outside the gene matches: 11. CDR3 sequence (DNA): TGTGCCAGCAGTTCGATAGCGGGGACAGGGTACTATGGCTACACCTTC. This gives the protein CASSSIAGTGYYGYTF.

The chain is built from TRBV10-3 and TRBJ2-1; 9 nucleotides align to TRBD2. V shed 6 bases, J shed 4 bases, and the junction held 10 bases outside the gene matches. Germline values: CDR1 ENHRY, CDR2 SYGVKD. The length of the CDR3 is 16 residues. CDR3 DNA: TGTGCCATCAGGGAACCGACTAGCGGAGGATACAATGAGCAGTTCTTC. This gives the protein CAIREPTSGGYNEQFF.

V and J are TRBV19 and TRBJ1-1; 7 bases align to TRBD1. This CDR3 contains 14 residues. Germline assignment: CDR1 LNHDA and CDR2 SQIVND (reference sequence). Germline trimming cut 5 bases from V and 1 base from J; bases unmatched to any gene: 4. CDR3 loop: CASSAGTENTEAFF. The CDR3 bases are TGTGCCAGTAGTGCAGGGACAGAGAACACTGAAGCTTTCTTT.

The CDR3 spells CASSRIAGSSYNEQFF. Here the CDR3 DNA reads TGCGCCAGCAGCAGAATAGCGGGGAGCTCCTACAATGAGCAGTTCTTC. This rearrangement joins TRBV5-1 to TRBJ2-1; 8 bases are shared with TRBD2. The V segment lost 4 bases and the J segment 0 bases; nucleotides outside the gene matches: 6. The length of the CDR3 is 16 residues. CDR1 SGHRS and CDR2 YFSETQ come from the germline V gene. Looking up the rest from reference TRBV5-1 and TRBJ2-1 gives the full variable domain: KAGVTQTPRYLIKTRGQQVTLSCSPISGHRSVSWYQQTPGQGLQFLFEYFSETQRNKGNFPGRFSGRQFSNSRSEMNVSTLELGDSALYLCASSRIAGSSYNEQFFGPGTRLTVL.

The chain is built from TRBV3-1 (or the pseudogene TRBV3-2) and TRBJ2-7; 10 bases map to TRBD1. Germline values: CDR1 LGHDT, CDR2 YNNKEL (reference sequence). This CDR3 is built from 15 residues. Losses at the gene ends were 4 bases for V and 2 bases for J; bases not matched to a gene: 5. CDR3 nucleotide sequence: TGTGCCAGCAGCCGACAGGGGGCGAGCACCTACGAGCAGTACTTC. As protein: CASSRQGASTYEQYF.

The CDR3 nucleotides are TGTGCCAGCAGCGTAGGGCGGGGGGCTGGCACAGATACGCAGTATTTT. Amino acids: CASSVGRGAGTDTQYF. This chain joins TRBV9 and TRBJ2-3; TRBD2 matches at 8 bases. CDR3 length equals 16 residues. V was pared by 0 bases and J by 1 base, with 4 bases of the junction left unmatched. Germline CDR1 SGDLS, CDR2 YYNGEE.

V and J are TRBV19 and TRBJ2-2; 15 bases fit TRBD2. Unmatched junction bases numbered 8, after V lost 5 bases and J lost 4 bases. Germline V gives CDR1 LNHDA, CDR2 SQIVND (reference sequence). The CDR3 spans 18 residues. The DNA of the CDR3 is TGTGCCAGTAGTTCCGGGACTAGCGGGGGGATGGCCACCGGGGAGCTGTTTTTT. This codes for CASSSGTSGGMATGELFF.

The genes are TRBV20-1 and TRBJ1-4; D unclear. CDR1 is DFQATT, CDR2 SNEGSKA, per germline (reference sequence). V lost 3 bases and J 7 bases, leaving 18 bases between the germline ends. This CDR3 contains 15 residues. The CDR3 DNA reads TGCAGTGCTAGTGACGTCCCGAGAGGGATTGAAAAACTGTTTTTT. It specifies CSASDVPRGIEKLFF.

The sample holds one count of this clone. This chain joins TRBV29-1 and TRBJ1-5; 8 bases agree with TRBD1. Per the germline V gene, CDR1 is SQVTM and CDR2 is ANQGSEA. There are 15 residues in the CDR3. The V and J ends lost 4 bases and 5 bases, in that order; junction bases with no gene match: 10. The CDR3 DNA reads TGCAGCGTTGCCATTGCAGGGGGCAAGGATCAGCCCCAGCATTTT. This sequence encodes CSVAIAGGKDQPQHF.

This clone was picked up one time. This chain connects TRBV9 to TRBJ2-1, with 11 nucleotides matching TRBD2. This CDR3 has 15 residues. Germline CDR1 SGDLS, CDR2 YYNGEE. The V and J ends lost 3 bases and 4 bases, in that order; junction bases with no gene match: 3. This CDR3 is CASSAGLAEYNEQFF. The CDR3 DNA is TGTGCCAGCAGCGCGGGACTAGCGGAGTACAATGAGCAGTTCTTC.

V usage is TRBV29-1 and J usage is TRBJ2-7; the match to TRBD1 covers 8 bases. The CDR3 has 13 amino acids. J gave up 6 bases and V 4 bases, and 8 bases lay outside the gene matches. Germline V gene data show CDR1 as SQVTM and CDR2 as ANQGSEA. The CDR3: CSVVVRGLAEQYF. Here the CDR3 DNA reads TGCAGCGTTGTTGTCAGGGGGCTGGCCGAGCAGTACTTC.